The clone carrying this T cell receptor beta chain has only one observation. Its specificity is not known. Germline CDR1 reads SGHRS; CDR2 reads YFSETQ. This CDR3 is 17 amino acids long. V lost 3 bases, J lost 3 bases, and 7 bases stayed unmatched. This sample is drawn from a study of Ad26.COV2.S vaccination and SARS-CoV-2 variants. Study-wide context: This donor came from the COV1001 trial of Ad26.COV2.S. Intramuscular Ad26.COV2.S doses were given once or twice, 56 days apart. General study points: Measurement of non-spike TCR breadth gave similar results in vaccine and placebo recipients.

Regarding treatment: 19 received Ad26.COV2.S at low or high dose, single or two shots; 5 received placebo; per-sample allocation not given. The samples date from day 63 after the first vaccine or placebo injection. Donation was by an adult aged 18-55 years who was in Boston. The method was immunoSEQ multiplex PCR; TCRdb's version includes in-frame clones alone and lacks a portion of them. The sample yields roughly 400,000 clones, about 88% seen once. This sequence was found in a person aged 18-65 years who received the Ad26.COV2.S COVID-19 vaccine or a placebo. The specimen comprised peripheral blood, sampled in a trial of Ad26.COV2.S vaccine versus placebo. This chain uses TRBV5-1 with TRBJ2-5, with 14 bases aligning to TRBD2. The CDR3 DNA follows: TGCGCCAGCAGCTCGCAGCCGGGACTAGCGGGAGAAGAGACCCAGTACTTC. Amino acids: CASSSQPGLAGEETQYF.